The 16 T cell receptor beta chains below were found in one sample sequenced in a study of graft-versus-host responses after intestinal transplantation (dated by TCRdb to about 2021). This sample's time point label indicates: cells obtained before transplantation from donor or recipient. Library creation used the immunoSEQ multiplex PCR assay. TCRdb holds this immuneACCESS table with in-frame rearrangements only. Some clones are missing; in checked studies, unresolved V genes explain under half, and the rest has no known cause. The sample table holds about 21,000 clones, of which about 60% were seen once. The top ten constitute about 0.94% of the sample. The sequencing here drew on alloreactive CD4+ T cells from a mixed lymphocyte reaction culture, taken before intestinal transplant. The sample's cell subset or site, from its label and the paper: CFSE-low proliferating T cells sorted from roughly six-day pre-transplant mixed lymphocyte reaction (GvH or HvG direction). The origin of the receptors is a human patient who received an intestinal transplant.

CDR3 sequence reads: CAIAGSGYEQYF. The CDR3 DNA reads TGTGCCATCGCCGGTTCGGGGTACGAGCAGTACTTC. The genes are TRBV10-3 and TRBJ2-7, with TRBD2 as a possible D gene (5 bases). Per germline, CDR1 ENHRY and CDR2 SYGVKD. V lost 8 bases and J 4 bases, leaving 12 bases between the germline ends. There are 12 residues in the CDR3.

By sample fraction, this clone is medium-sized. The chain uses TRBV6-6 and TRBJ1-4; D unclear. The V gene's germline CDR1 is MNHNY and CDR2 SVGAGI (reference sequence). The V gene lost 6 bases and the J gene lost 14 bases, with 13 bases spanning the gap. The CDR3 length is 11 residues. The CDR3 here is CASSDTSWLFF. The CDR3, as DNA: TGTGCCAGCAGCGACACATCGTGGCTGTTTTTT.

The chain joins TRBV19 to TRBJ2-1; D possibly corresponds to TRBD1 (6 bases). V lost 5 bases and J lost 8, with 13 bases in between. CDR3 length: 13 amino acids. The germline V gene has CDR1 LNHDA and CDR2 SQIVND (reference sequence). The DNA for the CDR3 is TGTGCCAGTAGTCTCCGACAGGAGGATGAGCAGTTCTTC. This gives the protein CASSLRQEDEQFF.

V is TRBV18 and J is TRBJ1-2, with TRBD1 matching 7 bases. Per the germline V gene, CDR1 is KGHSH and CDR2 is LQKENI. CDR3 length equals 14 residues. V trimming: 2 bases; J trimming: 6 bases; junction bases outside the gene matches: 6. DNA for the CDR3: TGTGCCAGCTCACCATTACAGGGGAGCGATGGCTACACCTTC. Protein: CASSPLQGSDGYTF. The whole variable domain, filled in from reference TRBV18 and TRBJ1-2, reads NAGVMQNPRHLVRRRGQEARLRCSPMKGHSHVYWYRQLPEEGLKFMVYLQKENIIDESGMPKERFSAEFPKEGPSILRIQQVVRGDSAAYFCASSPLQGSDGYTFGSGTRLTVV.

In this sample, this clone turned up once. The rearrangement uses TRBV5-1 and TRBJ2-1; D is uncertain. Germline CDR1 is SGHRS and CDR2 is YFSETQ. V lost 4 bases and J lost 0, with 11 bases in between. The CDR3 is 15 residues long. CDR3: CASSPQASSYNEQFF. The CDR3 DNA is TGCGCCAGCAGCCCCCAGGCAAGCTCCTACAATGAGCAGTTCTTC.

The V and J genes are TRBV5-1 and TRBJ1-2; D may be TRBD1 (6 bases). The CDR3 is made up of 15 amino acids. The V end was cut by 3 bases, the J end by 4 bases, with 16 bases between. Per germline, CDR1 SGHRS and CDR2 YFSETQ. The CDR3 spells CASSSDTGTIYGYTF. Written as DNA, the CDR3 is TGCGCCAGCAGCTCCGATACCGGGACAATCTATGGCTACACCTTC. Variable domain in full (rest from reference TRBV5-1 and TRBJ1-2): KAGVTQTPRYLIKTRGQQVTLSCSPISGHRSVSWYQQTPGQGLQFLFEYFSETQRNKGNFPGRFSGRQFSNSRSEMNVSTLELGDSALYLCASSSDTGTIYGYTFGSGTRLTVV.

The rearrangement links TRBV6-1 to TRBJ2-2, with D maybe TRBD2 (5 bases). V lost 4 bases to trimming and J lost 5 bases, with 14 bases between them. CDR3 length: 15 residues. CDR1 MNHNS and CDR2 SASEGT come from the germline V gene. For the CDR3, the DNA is TGTGCCAGCAGTGGGTCGGGGAGTGGGACCGGGGAGCTGTTTTTT. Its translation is CASSGSGSGTGELFF.

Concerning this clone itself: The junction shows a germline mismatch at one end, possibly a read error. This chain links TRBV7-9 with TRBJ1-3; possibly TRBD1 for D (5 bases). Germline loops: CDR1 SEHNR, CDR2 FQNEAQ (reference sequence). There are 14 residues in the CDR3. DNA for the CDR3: TGTGCCAGCAGCTTAGCGGGGACTGGAAACACCATATACTTT. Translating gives CASSLAGTGNTIYF.

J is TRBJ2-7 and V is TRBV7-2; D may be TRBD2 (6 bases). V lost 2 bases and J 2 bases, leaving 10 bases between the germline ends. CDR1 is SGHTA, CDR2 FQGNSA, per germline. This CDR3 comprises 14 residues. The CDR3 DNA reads TGTGCCAGCAGCTTAACGGCTAGCGCCTACGAGCAGTACTTC. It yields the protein CASSLTASAYEQYF.

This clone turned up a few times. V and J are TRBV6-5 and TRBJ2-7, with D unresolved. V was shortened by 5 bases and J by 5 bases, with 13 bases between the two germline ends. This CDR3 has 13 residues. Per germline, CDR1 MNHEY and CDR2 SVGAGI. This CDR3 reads CASSRSLWNEQYF. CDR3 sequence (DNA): TGTGCCAGCAGTCGGAGCCTCTGGAACGAGCAGTACTTC.

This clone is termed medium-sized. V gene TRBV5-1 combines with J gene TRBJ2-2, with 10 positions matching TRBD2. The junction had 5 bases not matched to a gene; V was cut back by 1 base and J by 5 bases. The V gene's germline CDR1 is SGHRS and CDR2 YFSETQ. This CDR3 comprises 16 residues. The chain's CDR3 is CASSLSTSGITGELFF. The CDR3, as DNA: TGCGCCAGCAGCTTGAGCACTAGCGGGATTACCGGGGAGCTGTTTTTT.

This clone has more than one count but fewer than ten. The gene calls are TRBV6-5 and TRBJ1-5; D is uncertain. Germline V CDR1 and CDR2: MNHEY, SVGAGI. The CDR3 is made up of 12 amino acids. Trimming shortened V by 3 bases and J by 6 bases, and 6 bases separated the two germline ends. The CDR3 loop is CASSYEGQPQHF. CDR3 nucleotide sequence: TGTGCCAGCAGTTATGAGGGTCAGCCCCAGCATTTT.

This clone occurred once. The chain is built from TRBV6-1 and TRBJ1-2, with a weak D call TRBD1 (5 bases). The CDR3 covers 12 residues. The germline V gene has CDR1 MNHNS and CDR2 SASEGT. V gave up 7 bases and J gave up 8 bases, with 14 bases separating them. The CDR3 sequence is CASMGRAEGYTF. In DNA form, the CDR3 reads TGTGCCAGCATGGGCAGGGCGGAGGGCTACACCTTC.

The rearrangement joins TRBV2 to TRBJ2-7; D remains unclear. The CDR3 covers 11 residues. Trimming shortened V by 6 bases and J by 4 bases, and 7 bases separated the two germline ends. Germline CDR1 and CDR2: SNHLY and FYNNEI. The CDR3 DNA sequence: TGTGCCAGCAGGAGGCTATACGAGCAGTACTTC. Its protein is CASRRLYEQYF. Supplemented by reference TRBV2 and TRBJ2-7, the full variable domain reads EPEVTQTPSHQVTQMGQEVILRCVPISNHLYFYWYRQILGQKVEFLVSFYNNEISEKSEIFDDQFSVERPDGSNFTLKIRSTKLEDSAMYFCASRRLYEQYFGPGTRLTVT.

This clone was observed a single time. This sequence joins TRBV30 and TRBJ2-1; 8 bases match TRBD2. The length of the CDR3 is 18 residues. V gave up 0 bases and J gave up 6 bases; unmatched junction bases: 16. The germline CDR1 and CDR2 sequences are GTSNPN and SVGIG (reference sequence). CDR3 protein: CAWSVLWSGTSSPNEQFF. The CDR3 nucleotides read TGTGCCTGGAGTGTGTTATGGTCTGGGACTAGTTCCCCCAATGAGCAGTTCTTC.

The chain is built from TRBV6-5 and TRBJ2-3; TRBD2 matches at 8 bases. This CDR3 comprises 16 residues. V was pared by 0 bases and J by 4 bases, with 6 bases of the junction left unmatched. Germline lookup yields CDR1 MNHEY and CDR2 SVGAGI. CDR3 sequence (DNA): TGTGCCAGCAGTTACTCAAGGACTAGCTACCCAGATACGCAGTATTTT. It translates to CASSYSRTSYPDTQYF.